The clone carrying this TCR beta chain showed up just a few times. Then a second PCR, running about 6 to 11 cycles, was carried out with a sample-barcoded 5' primer and a J-beta primer mix. TCRdb redid the calling of the 5' RACE reads with MiXCR, one entry per CDR3 protein. This table has approximately 780,000 distinct CDR3 sequences, around 25% appearing once. The ends lost 4 bases at V and 3 bases at J; junction bases unmatched: 3. CDR3 length: 13 residues. Germline CDR1 reads MDHEN; CDR2 reads SYDVKM. The sample belongs to a study of blood T cells in healthy people across ages. This same sample was also taken into another study, of T cells of mothers and their children.

V usage is TRBV28 and J usage is TRBJ2-7; 7 bases are a match to TRBD1. The specimen sequenced was blood. The origin of this receptor is a boy aged 5-17 years in good health. This chain's CDR3 is CASSSGQNYEQYF. The CDR3 coding sequence is TGTGCCAGCAGTTCGGGACAGAACTACGAGCAGTACTTC.